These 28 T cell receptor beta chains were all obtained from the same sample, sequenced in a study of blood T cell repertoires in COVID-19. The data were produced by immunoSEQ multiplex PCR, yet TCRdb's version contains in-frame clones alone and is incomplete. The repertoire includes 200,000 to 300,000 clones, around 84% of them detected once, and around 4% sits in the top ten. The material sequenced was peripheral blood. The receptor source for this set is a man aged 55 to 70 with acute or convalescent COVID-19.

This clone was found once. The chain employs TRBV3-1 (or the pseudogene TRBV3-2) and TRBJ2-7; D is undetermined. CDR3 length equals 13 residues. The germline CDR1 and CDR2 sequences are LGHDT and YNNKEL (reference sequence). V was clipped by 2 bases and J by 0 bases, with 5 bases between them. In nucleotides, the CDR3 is TGTGCCAGCAGCCAATCACACTCCTACGAGCAGTACTTC. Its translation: CASSQSHSYEQYF.

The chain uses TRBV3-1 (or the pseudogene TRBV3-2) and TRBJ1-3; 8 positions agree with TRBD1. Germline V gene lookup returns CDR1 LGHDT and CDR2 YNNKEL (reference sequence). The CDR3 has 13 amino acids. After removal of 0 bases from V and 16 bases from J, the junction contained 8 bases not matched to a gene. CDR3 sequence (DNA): TGTGCCAGCAGCCAAGACCCCGGACAGGGAGTCTATTTT. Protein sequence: CASSQDPGQGVYF.

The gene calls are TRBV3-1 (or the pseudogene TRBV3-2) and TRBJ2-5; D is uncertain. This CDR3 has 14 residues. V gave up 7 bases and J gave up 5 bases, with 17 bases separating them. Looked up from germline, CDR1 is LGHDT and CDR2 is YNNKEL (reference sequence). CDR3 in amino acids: CASTSNLVPETQYF. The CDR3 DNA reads TGTGCCAGCACCTCAAACCTAGTCCCGGAGACCCAGTACTTC.

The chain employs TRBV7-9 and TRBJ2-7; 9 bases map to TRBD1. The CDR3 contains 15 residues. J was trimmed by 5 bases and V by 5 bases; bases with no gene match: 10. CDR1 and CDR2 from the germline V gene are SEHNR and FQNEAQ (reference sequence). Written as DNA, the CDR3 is TGTGCCAGCAGCATGCCGGGACAGGGTATCCACGAGCAGTACTTC. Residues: CASSMPGQGIHEQYF.

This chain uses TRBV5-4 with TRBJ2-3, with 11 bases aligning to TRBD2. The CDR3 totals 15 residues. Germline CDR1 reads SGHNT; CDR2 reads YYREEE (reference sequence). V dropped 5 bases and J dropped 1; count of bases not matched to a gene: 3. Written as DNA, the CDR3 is TGTGCCAGCAGATTTAGCGGGAGGGGCACAGATACGCAGTATTTT. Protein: CASRFSGRGTDTQYF.

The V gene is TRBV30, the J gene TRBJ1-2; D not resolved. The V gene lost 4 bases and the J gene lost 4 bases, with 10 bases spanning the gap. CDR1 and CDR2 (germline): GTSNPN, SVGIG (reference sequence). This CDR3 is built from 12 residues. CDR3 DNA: TGTGCCTGGACCCTAAACTCCTATGGCTACACCTTC. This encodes CAWTLNSYGYTF.

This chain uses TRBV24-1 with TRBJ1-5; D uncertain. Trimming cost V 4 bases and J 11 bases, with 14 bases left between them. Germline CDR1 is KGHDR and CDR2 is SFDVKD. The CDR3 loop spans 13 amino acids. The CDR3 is CATSESPGGSQHF. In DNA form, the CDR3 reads TGTGCCACCAGTGAGTCCCCCGGAGGGTCCCAGCATTTT.

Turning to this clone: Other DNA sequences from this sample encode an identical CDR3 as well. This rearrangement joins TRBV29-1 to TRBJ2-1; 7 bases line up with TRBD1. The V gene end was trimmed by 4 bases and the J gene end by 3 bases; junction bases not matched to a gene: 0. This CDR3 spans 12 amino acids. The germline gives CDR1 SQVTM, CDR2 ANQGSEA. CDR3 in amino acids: CSVGQGYNEQFF. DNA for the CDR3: TGCAGCGTTGGACAGGGCTACAATGAGCAGTTCTTC.

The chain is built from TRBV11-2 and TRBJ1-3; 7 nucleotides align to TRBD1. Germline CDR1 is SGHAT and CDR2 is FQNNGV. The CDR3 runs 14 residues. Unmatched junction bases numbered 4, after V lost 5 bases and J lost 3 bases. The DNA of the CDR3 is TGTGCCAGCAGCCTCGGGACAGATGGAAACACCATATATTTT. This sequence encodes CASSLGTDGNTIYF. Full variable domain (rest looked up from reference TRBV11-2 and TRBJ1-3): EAGVAQSPRYKIIEKRQSVAFWCNPISGHATLYWYQQILGQGPKLLIQFQNNGVVDDSQLPKDRFSAERLKGVDSTLKIQPAKLEDSAVYLCASSLGTDGNTIYFGEGSWLTVV.

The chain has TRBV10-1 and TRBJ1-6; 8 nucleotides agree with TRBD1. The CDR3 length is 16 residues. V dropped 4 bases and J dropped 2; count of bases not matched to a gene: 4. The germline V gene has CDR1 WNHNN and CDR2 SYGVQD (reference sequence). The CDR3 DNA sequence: TGCGCCAGCAGTGTCCGACAGGGGACCTATAATTCACCCCTCCACTTT. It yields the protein CASSVRQGTYNSPLHF.

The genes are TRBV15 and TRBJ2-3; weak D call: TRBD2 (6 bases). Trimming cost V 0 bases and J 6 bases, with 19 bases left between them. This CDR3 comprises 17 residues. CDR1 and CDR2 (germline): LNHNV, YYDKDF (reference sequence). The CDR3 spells CATSRERQTGVGDTQYF. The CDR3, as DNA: TGTGCCACCAGCAGAGAGAGGCAAACGGGAGTGGGTGATACGCAGTATTTT. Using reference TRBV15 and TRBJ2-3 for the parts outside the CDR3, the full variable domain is DAMVIQNPRYQVTQFGKPVTLSCSQTLNHNVMYWYQQKSSQAPKLLFHYYDKDFNNEADTPDNFQSRRPNTSFCFLDIRSPGLGDTAMYLCATSRERQTGVGDTQYFGPGTRLTVL.

Written as DNA, the CDR3 is TGTGCCAGCAGCCCGGGAACTTTAAGCGGGGGCTCCTACAATGAGCAGTTCTTC. Translating gives CASSPGTLSGGSYNEQFF. The rearrangement links TRBV9 to TRBJ2-1, with 8 bases lining up with TRBD2. There are 18 residues in the CDR3. The J segment lost 0 bases and the V segment lost 4 bases, leaving 12 bases of the junction unmatched. The germline CDR1 and CDR2 sequences are SGDLS and YYNGEE.

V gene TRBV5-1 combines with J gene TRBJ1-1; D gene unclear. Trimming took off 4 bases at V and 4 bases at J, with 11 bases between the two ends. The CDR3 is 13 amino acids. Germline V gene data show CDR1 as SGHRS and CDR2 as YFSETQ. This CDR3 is CASSHEAGTEAFF. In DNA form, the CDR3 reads TGCGCCAGCAGCCACGAAGCGGGCACTGAAGCTTTCTTT.

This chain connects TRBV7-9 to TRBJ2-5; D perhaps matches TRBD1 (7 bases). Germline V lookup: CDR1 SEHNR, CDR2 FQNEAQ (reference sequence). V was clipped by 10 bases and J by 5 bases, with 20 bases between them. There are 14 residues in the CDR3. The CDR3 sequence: CATRPPGGGETQYF. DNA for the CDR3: TGTGCCACCCGTCCGCCAGGGGGAGGTGAGACCCAGTACTTC.

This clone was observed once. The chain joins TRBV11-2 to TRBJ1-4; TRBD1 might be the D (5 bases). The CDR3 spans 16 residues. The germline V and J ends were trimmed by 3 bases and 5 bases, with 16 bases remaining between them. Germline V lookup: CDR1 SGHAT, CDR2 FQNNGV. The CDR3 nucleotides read TGTGCCAGCAGCTTGGGGTTGACAGTATCCAATGAAAAACTGTTTTTT. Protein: CASSLGLTVSNEKLFF.

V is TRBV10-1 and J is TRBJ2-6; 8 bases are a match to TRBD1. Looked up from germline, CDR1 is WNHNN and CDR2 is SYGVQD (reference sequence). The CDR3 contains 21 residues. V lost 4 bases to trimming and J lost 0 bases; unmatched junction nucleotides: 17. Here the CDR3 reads CASSGPGGEYRHFSGANVLTF. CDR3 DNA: TGCGCCAGCAGTGGGCCAGGGGGCGAATATCGTCATTTCTCTGGGGCCAACGTCCTGACTTTC.

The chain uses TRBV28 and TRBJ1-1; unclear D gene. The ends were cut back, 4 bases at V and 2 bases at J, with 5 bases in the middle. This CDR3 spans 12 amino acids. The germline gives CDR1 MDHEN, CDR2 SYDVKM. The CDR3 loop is CASSSHNTEAFF. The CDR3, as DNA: TGTGCCAGCAGTTCCCATAACACTGAAGCTTTCTTT. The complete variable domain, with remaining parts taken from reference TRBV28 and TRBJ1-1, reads DVKVTQSSRYLVKRTGEKVFLECVQDMDHENMFWYRQDPGLGLRLIYFSYDVKMKEKGDIPEGYSVSREKKERFSLILESASTNQTSMYLCASSSHNTEAFFGQGTRLTVV.

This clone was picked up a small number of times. The CDR3 DNA sequence: TGTGCCAGCAGTATTCTTTCTTGGGCCGGATTCAGGGGTGAGCAGTTCTTC. Its translation: CASSILSWAGFRGEQFF. V and J are TRBV27 and TRBJ2-1; TRBD1 might be the D (6 bases). CDR1 is MNHEY, CDR2 SMNVEV, per germline (reference sequence). Between the trimmed V and J ends, which lost 5 bases and 9 bases, there was a span of 26 bases. This CDR3 comprises 17 residues.

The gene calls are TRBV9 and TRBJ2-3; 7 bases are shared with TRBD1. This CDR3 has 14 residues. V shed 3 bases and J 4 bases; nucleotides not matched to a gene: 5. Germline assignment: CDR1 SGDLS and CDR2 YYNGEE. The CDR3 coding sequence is TGTGCCAGCAGCGGGACAGGTGGGGCAGATACGCAGTATTTT. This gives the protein CASSGTGGADTQYF.

The CDR3 region is CASSPVSGGYNEQFF. The CDR3 coding sequence is TGTGCCAGCTCACCGGTTAGCGGGGGTTACAATGAGCAGTTCTTC. The V call is TRBV18, the J call TRBJ2-1; 9 bases align to TRBD2. The CDR3 has 15 amino acids. With 3 bases clipped from V and 4 bases from J, the junction kept 4 bases outside the gene matches. CDR1 and CDR2 (germline): KGHSH, LQKENI.

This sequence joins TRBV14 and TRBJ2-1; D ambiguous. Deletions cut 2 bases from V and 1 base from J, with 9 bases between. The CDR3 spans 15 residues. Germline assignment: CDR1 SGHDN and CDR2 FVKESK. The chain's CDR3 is CASSQWQNSYNEQFF. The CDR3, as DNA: TGTGCCAGCAGCCAATGGCAGAATTCCTACAATGAGCAGTTCTTC.

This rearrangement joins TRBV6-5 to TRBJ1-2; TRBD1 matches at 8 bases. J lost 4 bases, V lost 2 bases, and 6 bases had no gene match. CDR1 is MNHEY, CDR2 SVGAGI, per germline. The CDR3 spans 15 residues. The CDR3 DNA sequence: TGTGCCAGCAGTTACCCGACAGGGGCGGGCTATGGCTACACCTTC. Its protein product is CASSYPTGAGYGYTF.

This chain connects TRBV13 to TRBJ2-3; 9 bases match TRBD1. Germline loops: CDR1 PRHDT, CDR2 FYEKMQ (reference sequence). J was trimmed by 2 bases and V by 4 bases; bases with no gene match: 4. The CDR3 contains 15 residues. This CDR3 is CASSSDRGLTDTQYF. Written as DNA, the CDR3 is TGTGCCAGCAGCTCGGACAGGGGTCTCACAGATACGCAGTATTTT.

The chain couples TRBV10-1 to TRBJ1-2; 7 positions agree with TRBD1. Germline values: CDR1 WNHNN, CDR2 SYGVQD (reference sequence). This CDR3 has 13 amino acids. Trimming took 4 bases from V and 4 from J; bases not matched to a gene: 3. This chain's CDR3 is CASSAAGGYGYTF. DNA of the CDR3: TGCGCCAGCAGTGCTGCAGGGGGCTATGGCTACACCTTC.

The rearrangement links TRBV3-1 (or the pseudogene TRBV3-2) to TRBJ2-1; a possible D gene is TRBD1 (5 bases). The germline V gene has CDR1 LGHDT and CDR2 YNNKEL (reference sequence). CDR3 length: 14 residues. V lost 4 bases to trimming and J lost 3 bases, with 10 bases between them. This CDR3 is CASSPYRSYNEQFF. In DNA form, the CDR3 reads TGTGCCAGCAGCCCCTACAGGAGCTACAATGAGCAGTTCTTC.

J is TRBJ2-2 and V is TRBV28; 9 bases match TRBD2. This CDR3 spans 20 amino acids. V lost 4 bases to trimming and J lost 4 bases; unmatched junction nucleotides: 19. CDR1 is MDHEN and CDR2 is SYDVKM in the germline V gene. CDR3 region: CASSSSHLAGLSSGTGELFF. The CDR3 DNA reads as TGTGCCAGCAGTTCCAGCCACCTAGCGGGATTGTCTTCGGGCACCGGGGAGCTGTTTTTT.

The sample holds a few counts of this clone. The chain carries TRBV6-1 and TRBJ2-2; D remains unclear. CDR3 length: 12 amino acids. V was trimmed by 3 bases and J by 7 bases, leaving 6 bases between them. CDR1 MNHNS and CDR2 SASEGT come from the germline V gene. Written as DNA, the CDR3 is TGTGCCAGCAGTGAGTCCAGCGGGGAGCTGTTTTTT. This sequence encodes CASSESSGELFF.

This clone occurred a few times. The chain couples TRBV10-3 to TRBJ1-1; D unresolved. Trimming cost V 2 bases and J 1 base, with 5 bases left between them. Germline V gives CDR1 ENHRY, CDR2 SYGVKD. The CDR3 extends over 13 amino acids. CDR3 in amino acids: CAISEVANTEAFF. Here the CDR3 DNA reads TGTGCCATCAGTGAGGTAGCGAACACTGAAGCTTTCTTT.